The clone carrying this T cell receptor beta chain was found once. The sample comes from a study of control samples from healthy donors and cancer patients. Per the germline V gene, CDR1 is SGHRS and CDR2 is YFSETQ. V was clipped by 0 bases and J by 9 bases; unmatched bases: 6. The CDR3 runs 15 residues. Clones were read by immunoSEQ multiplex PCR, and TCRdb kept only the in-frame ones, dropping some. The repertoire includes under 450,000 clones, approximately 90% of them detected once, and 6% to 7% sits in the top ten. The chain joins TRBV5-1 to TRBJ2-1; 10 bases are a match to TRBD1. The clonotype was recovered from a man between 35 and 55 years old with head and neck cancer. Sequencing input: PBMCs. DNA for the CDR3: TGCGCCAGCAGCTTGGAGGGACAGGGGAGAGGTGAGCAGTTCTTC. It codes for CASSLEGQGRGEQFF.